Presented here are 25 T cell receptor beta chains from one specimen sequenced in a study of T cell repertoires in cytomegalovirus infection. TCRdb processed the reads anew with MiXCR; each CDR3 protein has one entry. The profile shows hundreds of thousands of distinct CDR3 sequences, around a third of them singletons. Antigens of these TCRs are unknown. This specimen consisted of cultured CD8+ T cells from PBMCs, obtained from culture after CMV antigen stimulation. The receptors come from a human donor in good health (CMV status not recorded). Some clones in this sample may be carry-over from other donors' samples.

This clonotype was seen only a few times. The V and J genes are TRBV10-3 and TRBJ2-2; D possibly corresponds to TRBD2 (6 bases). The V gene lost 10 bases and the J gene lost 0 bases, with 18 bases spanning the gap. CDR1 is ENHRY and CDR2 is SYGVKD in the germline V gene. The length of the CDR3 is 16 residues. The CDR3 sequence: CATRGTDRANTGELFF. The CDR3 DNA is TGTGCCACACGGGGGACTGACAGAGCGAACACCGGGGAGCTGTTTTTT.

The chain combines TRBV10-3 with TRBJ1-2; 8 positions agree with TRBD1. The V gene's germline CDR1 is ENHRY and CDR2 SYGVKD. The CDR3 is 13 residues long. V lost 2 bases and J lost 6; bases outside the gene matches: 2. The CDR3 loop is CAISELDRDGYTF. The CDR3 DNA follows: TGTGCCATCAGTGAGCTGGACAGGGATGGCTACACCTTC.

The chain couples TRBV6-2 or TRBV6-3 to TRBJ2-1, with 11 bases that match TRBD2. The V gene end was trimmed by 6 bases and the J gene end by 3 bases; junction bases not matched to a gene: 7. Germline loops: CDR1 MNHEY, CDR2 SVGEGT. The CDR3 covers 16 residues. The CDR3 DNA follows: TGTGCCAGCAGCCTTATAGCGGGGGGGAGCTACAATGAGCAGTTCTTC. Its translation: CASSLIAGGSYNEQFF.

The chain links TRBV27 to TRBJ2-2; 7 bases fit TRBD1. Germline values: CDR1 MNHEY, CDR2 SMNVEV (reference sequence). This CDR3 is built from 13 residues. After removal of 6 bases from V and 7 bases from J, the junction contained 5 bases not matched to a gene. CDR3 bases: TGTGCCAGCAGGACAGGGTTCATCGGGGAGCTGTTTTTT. Protein: CASRTGFIGELFF.

On this clonotype: One end of the junction fails to match germline, which may point to a read error. The rearrangement uses TRBV7-6 and TRBJ2-5; D possibly corresponds to TRBD2 (6 bases). Germline loops: CDR1 SGHVS, CDR2 FNYEAQ. There are 15 residues in the CDR3. The CDR3 bases are TGTGTCAGCAGCTTAGTGGGGGGTCATCTTGGGACCCAGTACTTC. Translating it yields CVSSLVGGHLGTQYF.

This clonotype was observed a single time. CDR3 DNA: TGCGCCAGCAGCCGAGCGGGGACCGCCTACAATGAGCAGTTCTTC. This sequence encodes CASSRAGTAYNEQFF. The chain recombines TRBV4-3 with TRBJ2-1; 7 bases fit TRBD2. The trim removed 4 bases at V and 2 bases at J, leaving 5 bases unmatched. CDR3 size: 15 residues. Germline V CDR1 and CDR2: LGHNA, YSLEER.

This sequence joins TRBV2 and TRBJ1-4; TRBD1 agrees at 8 bases. The ends lost 10 bases at V and 3 bases at J; junction bases unmatched: 13. CDR3 length: 16 residues. Germline CDR1 and CDR2: SNHLY and FYNNEI. This CDR3 reads CAITQQGEYSNEKLFF. The CDR3 nucleotides are TGTGCCATCACCCAACAGGGGGAGTATTCTAATGAAAAACTGTTTTTT.

The chain joins TRBV20-1 to TRBJ2-1, with 12 positions matching TRBD1. The CDR3 runs to 14 residues. Germline CDR1 reads DFQATT; CDR2 reads SNEGSKA (reference sequence). Trimming took 5 bases from V and 6 from J; bases not matched to a gene: 5. In DNA form, the CDR3 reads TGCAGTGCTGCCGGGACAGGGGGCTTCAATGAGCAGTTCTTC. Protein product: CSAAGTGGFNEQFF.

The rearrangement uses TRBV7-3 and TRBJ1-2; D gene uncertain. The CDR3 contains 15 residues. Trimming left V 6 bases short and J 0 bases short, with 14 bases between. Per the germline V gene, CDR1 is SGHTA and CDR2 is FQGTGA. CDR3 DNA: TGTGCCAGCAGTGCTAAAGGGCGAGCTAACTATGGCTACACCTTC. It translates to CASSAKGRANYGYTF.

The chain has TRBV7-9 and TRBJ1-5, with D hard to call. V shed 2 bases and J shed 10 bases, with 12 bases lying between them. This CDR3 has 13 residues. CDR1 SEHNR and CDR2 FQNEAQ come from the germline V gene (reference sequence). CDR3 region: CASSLSGPQPQHF. Written as DNA, the CDR3 is TGTGCCAGCAGCTTAAGCGGACCCCAACCCCAGCATTTT.

This clonotype was seen a handful of times. The V gene is TRBV12-3 or TRBV12-4, the J gene TRBJ2-5; a possible D gene is TRBD2 (5 bases). This CDR3 has 14 amino acids. V lost 2 bases, J lost 5 bases, and 12 bases lay in between. For the CDR3, the DNA is TGTGCCAGCAGTTTAATAGATAGGGAGGAGACCCAGTACTTC. It specifies CASSLIDREETQYF.

This chain connects TRBV28 to TRBJ1-2; the D is unclear. Trimming cost V 2 bases and J 1 base, with 11 bases left between them. CDR3 length: 15 residues. Germline loops: CDR1 MDHEN, CDR2 SYDVKM. CDR3 sequence: CASSLVTTNNYGYTF. The CDR3 nucleotides are TGTGCCAGCAGTTTAGTGACAACTAATAACTATGGCTACACCTTC.

A few counts support this clonotype. The chain employs TRBV6-5 and TRBJ2-2, with TRBD2 identical over 7 bases. V lost 7 bases and J lost 2; bases outside the gene matches: 7. CDR3 length: 15 amino acids. Germline V CDR1 and CDR2: MNHEY, SVGAGI. The DNA for the CDR3 is TGTGCCAGCAAATCAGCGGGACTTAACACCGGGGAGCTGTTTTTT. It yields the protein CASKSAGLNTGELFF.

The gene calls are TRBV7-4 and TRBJ1-4; D possibly corresponds to TRBD1 (5 bases). Germline CDR1 and CDR2: SGHVT and SQSDAQ. CDR3 length: 15 amino acids. V shed 1 base and J shed 4 bases, with 10 bases lying between them. Here the CDR3 DNA reads TGTGCCAGCAGCTTAGTCACTCAGGGTAATGAAAAACTGTTTTTT. Translating it yields CASSLVTQGNEKLFF.

V and J are TRBV7-2 and TRBJ2-7, with D maybe TRBD2 (5 bases). CDR1 and CDR2 (germline): SGHTA, FQGNSA. The CDR3 covers 14 residues. With 5 bases removed from V and 0 bases from J, the gap between germline ends came to 11 bases. CDR3 bases: TGTGCCAGCAGCCCCGTCGGGGACTCCTACGAGCAGTACTTC. Amino acids: CASSPVGDSYEQYF.

The V gene is TRBV10-3, the J gene TRBJ2-3, with TRBD1 identical over 8 bases. The V and J ends lost 7 bases and 4 bases, in that order; junction bases with no gene match: 7. Germline V gene data show CDR1 as ENHRY and CDR2 as SYGVKD. There are 14 residues in the CDR3. The CDR3 is CAIIQGAGADTQYF. CDR3 coding DNA: TGTGCCATCATCCAGGGGGCCGGGGCAGATACGCAGTATTTT.

The rearrangement links TRBV12-3 or TRBV12-4 to TRBJ2-1, with D possibly being TRBD1 or TRBD2 (6 bases each). The CDR3 runs to 18 residues. Trimming stripped 3 bases from V and 0 bases from J, with 18 bases between. The CDR3 DNA reads TGTGCCAGCAGTTTTGAGTTGGGGGGCTATAGCTCCTACAATGAGCAGTTCTTC. Translation gives CASSFELGGYSSYNEQFF.

This clonotype was counted between two and nine times. The rearrangement joins TRBV4-3 to TRBJ2-1; D might be TRBD1 (7 bases). The CDR3 is 17 residues long. The V and J ends lost 2 bases and 8 bases respectively, with 22 bases between them. Per the germline V gene, CDR1 is LGHNA and CDR2 is YSLEER. The DNA of the CDR3 is TGCGCCAGCAGCCAACATTGGGTCGGGAGACAGGGTGATGAGCAGTTCTTC. It yields the protein CASSQHWVGRQGDEQFF.

This sequence joins TRBV27 and TRBJ2-1; 9 bases match TRBD1. Per germline, CDR1 MNHEY and CDR2 SMNVEV (reference sequence). V was clipped by 8 bases and J by 4 bases; unmatched bases: 6. The CDR3 length is 14 residues. This CDR3 reads CASLGGQGYNEQFF. For the CDR3, the DNA is TGTGCCAGCCTCGGGGGACAGGGATACAATGAGCAGTTCTTC.

This clonotype has just a few counts. The chain joins TRBV9 to TRBJ2-1, with D perhaps matching TRBD1 (6 bases). The length of the CDR3 is 16 residues. Germline V gene lookup returns CDR1 SGDLS and CDR2 YYNGEE. V lost 4 bases and J lost 6, with 20 bases in between. The CDR3 nucleotides are TGTGCCAGCAGCTCCGACAGGAACAAAATTTCCAATGAGCAGTTCTTC. Translated, it gives CASSSDRNKISNEQFF.

The chain has TRBV4-3 and TRBJ2-2; the D gene could be TRBD1 or TRBD2 (5 bases each). The V end was cut by 6 bases, the J end by 7 bases, with 18 bases between. The germline V gene has CDR1 LGHNA and CDR2 YSLEER. This CDR3 spans 15 amino acids. In nucleotides, the CDR3 is TGCGCCAGCAGTCGAGGGACCGCTACGGGCGGGGAGCTGTTTTTT. This sequence encodes CASSRGTATGGELFF.

The J gene is TRBJ1-3, the V gene TRBV9, with TRBD1 matching over 7 bases. V shed 3 bases, J shed 4 bases, and the junction held 4 bases outside the gene matches. Per the germline V gene, CDR1 is SGDLS and CDR2 is YYNGEE. The CDR3 spans 14 residues. The CDR3 loop is CASSAQGIGNTIYF. The CDR3, as DNA: TGTGCCAGCAGCGCACAGGGGATAGGAAACACCATATATTTT.

The chain links TRBV6-5 to TRBJ2-5, with D possibly matching TRBD1 (5 bases). Germline values: CDR1 MNHEY, CDR2 SVGAGI. The CDR3 sequence is 15 residues long. V lost 2 bases to trimming and J lost 5 bases, with 15 bases between them. DNA of the CDR3: TGTGCCAGCAGTTACGGGCAGGGTCCTTTGGAGACCCAGTACTTC. It codes for CASSYGQGPLETQYF.

The CDR3 bases are TGTGCTAGTGGTTTCGGGGGGGCTGAAGCTTTCTTT. It encodes CASGFGGAEAFF. This sequence joins TRBV12-5 and TRBJ1-1, with D possibly matching TRBD1 (5 bases). V shed 3 bases and J shed 6 bases, with 8 bases lying between them. Germline CDR1 LGHNT, CDR2 FRNRAP. This CDR3 region has 12 residues.

The count of this clonotype is one. This chain connects TRBV10-2 to TRBJ2-7; D is undetermined. The CDR3 totals 11 residues. The germline V gene has CDR1 WSHSY and CDR2 SAAADI. Trimming took 7 bases from V and 3 from J, leaving 7 bases between them. CDR3 coding DNA: TGCGCCAGCATGACGGGCTACGAGCAGTACTTC. It codes for CASMTGYEQYF.